Listed below are T cell receptor beta chains from one sample, sequenced in a study of T cell repertoires in cytomegalovirus infection. TCRdb reanalysed the reads using MiXCR and keeps one entry per CDR3 protein. The sample has approximately 750,000 distinct CDR3 sequences; about 40% are singletons. Sequenced input: PBMCs. All receptors come from a human donor in good health (CMV status not recorded). Some clones in this sample may be carry-over from other donors' samples. Each CDR3 is given without its conserved first and last residue. A D gene is named only where the DNA matches it firmly. Expanded clones are given a class, and other clones once, few, many or no size at all.

CDR3 protein: ASTFGSKRGTQY
clone size: -
D gene: -
J gene: TRBJ2-5
V gene: TRBV6-5

CDR3 protein: ASNDRTDSYEQY
clone size: many
D gene: -
J gene: TRBJ2-7
V gene: TRBV6-2/TRBV6-3

CDR3 protein: ASKYRARYGYT
clone size: -
D gene: -
J gene: TRBJ1-2
V gene: TRBV27

CDR3 protein: ASSQSLMGLAGGWGSYNEQF
clone size: once
D gene: TRBD2
J gene: TRBJ2-1
V gene: TRBV19

CDR3 protein: ASSPRLAGVTGGNEQF
clone size: few
D gene: TRBD2
J gene: TRBJ2-1
V gene: TRBV11-2

CDR3 protein: ASAYQSQGGSPLH
clone size: -
D gene: -
J gene: TRBJ1-6
V gene: TRBV19

CDR3 protein: ASKASLNTEAF
clone size: -
D gene: -
J gene: TRBJ1-1
V gene: TRBV7-1

CDR3 protein: ASSPRQGAGGSPLH
clone size: -
D gene: TRBD1
J gene: TRBJ1-6
V gene: TRBV12-3/TRBV12-4

CDR3 protein: SVPKGAPGYT
clone size: few
D gene: TRBD1
J gene: TRBJ1-2
V gene: TRBV29-1

CDR3 protein: ASSHLRGYQETQY
clone size: -
D gene: TRBD1
J gene: TRBJ2-5
V gene: TRBV4-3

CDR3 protein: DSSFAGAPSYEQY
clone size: -
D gene: -
J gene: TRBJ2-7
V gene: TRBV7-9

CDR3 protein: ASSATSAANTGELF
clone size: few
D gene: TRBD2
J gene: TRBJ2-2
V gene: TRBV7-9

CDR3 protein: ASSLLQAVNYGYT
clone size: -
D gene: -
J gene: TRBJ1-2
V gene: TRBV4-2

CDR3 protein: ASSVAGDTDTQY
clone size: few
D gene: TRBD2
J gene: TRBJ2-3
V gene: TRBV6-1

CDR3 protein: ASSRAGTSGGNIQY
clone size: -
D gene: TRBD2
J gene: TRBJ2-4
V gene: TRBV7-6

CDR3 protein: ASSPGSANTEAF
clone size: once
D gene: -
J gene: TRBJ1-1
V gene: TRBV18

CDR3 protein: ASSLALAGYNEPF
clone size: -
D gene: TRBD2
J gene: TRBJ2-1
V gene: TRBV5-1

CDR3 protein: ASSQAELGEQY
clone size: few
D gene: -
J gene: TRBJ2-7
V gene: TRBV7-9

CDR3 protein: ASSTALGVWSQPQH
clone size: many
D gene: -
J gene: TRBJ1-5
V gene: TRBV4-2

CDR3 protein: ASSLISDSGIYVYT
clone size: once
D gene: -
J gene: TRBJ1-2
V gene: TRBV27

CDR3 protein: ASIDSTRGAYGYT
clone size: -
D gene: TRBD1
J gene: TRBJ1-2
V gene: TRBV6-1

CDR3 protein: ASSVTSGSGGEQY
clone size: -
D gene: TRBD2
J gene: TRBJ2-7
V gene: TRBV7-2

CDR3 protein: ASSLTSPHEQF
clone size: few
D gene: TRBD2
J gene: TRBJ2-1
V gene: TRBV7-2

CDR3 protein: ASSFDRDNTEAF
clone size: -
D gene: TRBD1
J gene: TRBJ1-1
V gene: TRBV7-9

CDR3 protein: SARAGGAGYQPQH
clone size: -
D gene: -
J gene: TRBJ1-5
V gene: TRBV20-1

CDR3 protein: ASSLTQTNTEAF
clone size: few
D gene: -
J gene: TRBJ1-1
V gene: TRBV28

CDR3 protein: AWSNPRQGQNYGYT
clone size: -
D gene: TRBD1
J gene: TRBJ1-2
V gene: TRBV30

CDR3 protein: SARPSGRSKDTQY
clone size: -
D gene: TRBD2
J gene: TRBJ2-3
V gene: TRBV20-1

CDR3 protein: ASSMGSPGGELF
clone size: few
D gene: -
J gene: TRBJ2-2
V gene: TRBV19

CDR3 protein: ASSLGLAGGSQETQY
clone size: -
D gene: TRBD2
J gene: TRBJ2-5
V gene: TRBV11-2

CDR3 protein: ASSFSRDRGPYRQF
clone size: -
D gene: TRBD1
J gene: TRBJ2-1
V gene: TRBV12-3/TRBV12-4

CDR3 protein: ASSSGQVGSYEQY
clone size: few
D gene: TRBD1
J gene: TRBJ2-7
V gene: TRBV6-1

CDR3 protein: ASSPEDRFSGELF
clone size: -
D gene: TRBD1
J gene: TRBJ2-2
V gene: TRBV11-2

CDR3 protein: ASSYSMGTRAYEQY
clone size: few
D gene: -
J gene: TRBJ2-7
V gene: TRBV6-5

CDR3 protein: ASSAQQGVGTEAF
clone size: many
D gene: TRBD1
J gene: TRBJ1-1
V gene: TRBV6-1

CDR3 protein: ASSLSGTPNYGYT
clone size: -
D gene: -
J gene: TRBJ1-2
V gene: TRBV12-3/TRBV12-4

CDR3 protein: ATFLHAEAF
clone size: -
D gene: -
J gene: TRBJ1-1
V gene: TRBV28

CDR3 protein: ASSLVQGINQPQH
clone size: many
D gene: TRBD1
J gene: TRBJ1-5
V gene: TRBV7-8

CDR3 protein: ASRLHPTGEGYGYT
clone size: -
D gene: TRBD1
J gene: TRBJ1-2
V gene: TRBV27

CDR3 protein: ATSDRQGNQPQH
clone size: -
D gene: TRBD1
J gene: TRBJ1-5
V gene: TRBV24-1

CDR3 protein: ASSTGDGNQPQH
clone size: many
D gene: TRBD1
J gene: TRBJ1-5
V gene: TRBV7-6

CDR3 protein: ATSYGKGAGETQY
clone size: few
D gene: TRBD1
J gene: TRBJ2-5
V gene: TRBV15

CDR3 protein: AISIGSEGEDSEAF
clone size: -
D gene: -
J gene: TRBJ1-1
V gene: TRBV19

CDR3 protein: ASSVIPNTGELF
clone size: few
D gene: -
J gene: TRBJ2-2
V gene: TRBV9

CDR3 protein: ASSRIRGGYQPQH
clone size: few
D gene: -
J gene: TRBJ1-5
V gene: TRBV28

CDR3 protein: SAFLTGVWTEAF
clone size: -
D gene: TRBD1
J gene: TRBJ1-1
V gene: TRBV20-1

CDR3 protein: ASSFNKNTEAF
clone size: -
D gene: -
J gene: TRBJ1-1
V gene: TRBV7-9

CDR3 protein: ASGLGQGPEQF
clone size: many
D gene: TRBD1
J gene: TRBJ2-1
V gene: TRBV12-5

CDR3 protein: ASSLGGQGRTSGYYNEQF
clone size: -
D gene: -
J gene: TRBJ2-1
V gene: TRBV5-5

CDR3 protein: ASSITGVPNQPQH
clone size: few
D gene: -
J gene: TRBJ1-5
V gene: TRBV19

CDR3 protein: ASSYSGLGGTGELF
clone size: -
D gene: TRBD2
J gene: TRBJ2-2
V gene: TRBV6-8

CDR3 protein: ASSQRTEWETQY
clone size: few
D gene: -
J gene: TRBJ2-5
V gene: TRBV3-1